Below, 2 T cell receptor beta chains from the same sample are listed, as sequenced in a study of glioma-infiltrating T cells. The iRepertoire nested amplicon-rescue multiplex PCR amplified TCR alpha and beta CDR3s from RNA. TCRdb re-called the multiplex PCR reads with MiXCR, one entry per CDR3 protein. The sample yields under 200,000 distinct CDR3 sequences, over 40% seen once. Sample: glioma tissue, nonneoplastic brain tissue, or PBMCs (not recorded which). The receptors shown here come from a human donor with low-grade glioma or glioblastoma, undergoing nonglioma brain surgery, or in good health (not recorded which).

In regard to this clonotype: The junction departs from germline at one end; a sequencing error may be responsible. This chain links TRBV18 with TRBJ1-1; D ambiguous. The CDR3 is 14 residues long. The V gene's germline CDR1 is KGHSH and CDR2 LQKENI. This CDR3 is CASSLSPRSHEDFF. For the CDR3, the DNA is TGTGCCAGCTCACTCTCCCCTCGCTCCCATGAAGATTTCTTT.

Concerning this clonotype itself: Relative to the germline gene, one junction end is altered; a read error may explain this. This chain links TRBV6-2 or TRBV6-3 with TRBJ2-1; no definite D call. CDR3 size: 12 residues. Per germline, CDR1 MNHEY and CDR2 SVGEGT. In DNA form, the CDR3 reads TGCGCCAGCAGTTTCAGCCAGGATGAGCAGTTCTTC. This gives the protein CASSFSQDEQFF.